The clone carrying this T cell receptor (beta chain) was observed many times. The sample comes from a study of neurological immune-mediated disorders. CDR1 KGHSH and CDR2 LQKENI come from the germline V gene. J was trimmed by 4 bases and V by 1 base; bases with no gene match: 13. The CDR3 runs 18 residues. Regarding time point: technical triplicate 3. 2 million PBMCs stored at -80 C were the source of the unsorted libraries. In TCRdb, the 5' RACE reads were re-called with MiXCR into one record per CDR3 protein. The sample has tens of thousands of distinct CDR3 sequences, roughly 21% seen once. This clonotype was sampled from a man in his sixties with HTLV-1-associated myelopathy (HAM/TSP). Sequences were obtained from PBMCs. This chain links TRBV18 with TRBJ2-3, with 8 bases aligning to TRBD2. DNA of the CDR3: TGTGCCAGCTCACCACTTCTGGGAGCGGGAGATGGGGCAGATACGCAGTATTTT. It translates to CASSPLLGAGDGADTQYF.